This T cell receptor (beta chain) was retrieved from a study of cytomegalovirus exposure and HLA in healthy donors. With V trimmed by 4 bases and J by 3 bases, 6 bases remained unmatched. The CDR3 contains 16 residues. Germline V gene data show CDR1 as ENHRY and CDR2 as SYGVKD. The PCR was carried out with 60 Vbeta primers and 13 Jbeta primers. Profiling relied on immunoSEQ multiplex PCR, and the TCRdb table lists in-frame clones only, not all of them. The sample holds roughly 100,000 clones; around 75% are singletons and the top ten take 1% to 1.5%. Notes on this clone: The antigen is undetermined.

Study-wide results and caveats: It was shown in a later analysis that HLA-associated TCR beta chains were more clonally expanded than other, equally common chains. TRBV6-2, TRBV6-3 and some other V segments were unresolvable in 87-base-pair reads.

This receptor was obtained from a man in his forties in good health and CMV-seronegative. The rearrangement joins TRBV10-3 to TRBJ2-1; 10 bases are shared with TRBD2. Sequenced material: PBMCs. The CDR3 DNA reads TGTGCCATCAGTGCCGGGACTAGCGACCTCTACAATGAGCAGTTCTTC. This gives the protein CAISAGTSDLYNEQFF.